Detailed here is one T cell receptor beta chain. The sample comes from a study of blood T cell repertoires in COVID-19. On the study more broadly: The cDNA or gDNA used as material had been derived from T cells, B-cell-depleted T cells, or PBMCs.

Germline CDR1 and CDR2: LGHNA and YNFKEQ. The V and J ends lost 4 bases and 0 bases, in that order; junction bases with no gene match: 7. The CDR3 length is 16 residues. The assay was immunoSEQ multiplex PCR, and TCRdb's table has in-frame clones only and misses some. The data show approximately 230,000 clones, with around 89% seen just once and around 4% held by the top ten. Participants came from some 23 US areas, aged about 18 to 95 years. Cohort allocation depended upon clinical history that participants reported. This receptor was identified in a woman in her twenties or thirties who had recovered from COVID-19. The rearrangement uses TRBV4-2 and TRBJ1-2; 8 nucleotides agree with TRBD1. Sequenced sample: PBMCs or T cells enriched from blood (not recorded which). Written as DNA, the CDR3 is TGTGCCAGCAGCCTCGCGGGACAGGACGCTAACTATGGCTACACCTTC. Its protein product is CASSLAGQDANYGYTF.